This passage covers 32 T cell receptor beta chains from one sample sequenced in a study of technical replicates of blood from several donors. The repertoire was sequenced with immunoSEQ multiplex PCR; TCRdb's copy has only in-frame clones and lacks some. Of just over 95,000 clones in the sample, over 85% were seen once. Specimen: T cells isolated from PBMCs. These TCRs come from a human donor in good health.

The chain has TRBV5-1 and TRBJ2-7; 10 nucleotides match TRBD2. There are 16 residues in the CDR3. Germline V gene sequence: CDR1 SGHRS, CDR2 YFSETQ. V shed 0 bases and J 6 bases; nucleotides not matched to a gene: 9. CDR3 sequence (DNA): TGCGCCAGCAGCTTGGATCCTAGCGGGAGACTACGCGAGCAGTACTTC. It codes for CASSLDPSGRLREQYF.

The chain uses TRBV19 and TRBJ1-1; D call uncertain. The germline V gene encodes CDR1 LNHDA and CDR2 SQIVND (reference sequence). CDR3 length: 16 residues. V was cut by 7 bases and J by 7 bases, with 25 bases left in between. Here the CDR3 reads CASTLRVGSPSREAFF. The CDR3, as DNA: TGTGCCAGTACCCTGAGGGTGGGCAGTCCCTCTCGTGAAGCTTTCTTT. Filled out from reference TRBV19 and TRBJ1-1, the complete variable domain reads DGGITQSPKYLFRKEGQNVTLSCEQNLNHDAMYWYRQDPGQGLRLIYYSQIVNDFQKGDIAEGYSVSREKKESFPLTVTSAQKNPTAFYLCASTLRVGSPSREAFFGQGTRLTVV.

V usage is TRBV2 and J usage is TRBJ1-2; TRBD1 is a possible D gene (6 bases). The CDR3 consists of 13 residues. The germline V gene has CDR1 SNHLY and CDR2 FYNNEI. The V end was cut by 11 bases, the J end by 4 bases, with 17 bases between. CDR3 DNA: TGTGCCGGTTCGGACAGCCGGCGCTATGGCTACACCTTC. This translates into CAGSDSRRYGYTF. Full variable domain (outside the CDR3, taken from reference TRBV2 and TRBJ1-2): EPEVTQTPSHQVTQMGQEVILRCVPISNHLYFYWYRQILGQKVEFLVSFYNNEISEKSEIFDDQFSVERPDGSNFTLKIRSTKLEDSAMYFCAGSDSRRYGYTFGSGTRLTVV.

The rearrangement uses TRBV25-1 and TRBJ1-2, with D possibly matching TRBD1 (5 bases). The V gene lost 6 bases and the J gene lost 4 bases, with 15 bases spanning the gap. Per the germline V gene, CDR1 is MGHDK and CDR2 is SYGVNS. This CDR3 has 14 residues. The CDR3 loop reads CASRDAGRGYGYTF. The CDR3, as DNA: TGTGCCAGCAGGGACGCGGGGCGCGGCTATGGCTACACCTTC.

The chain joins TRBV19 to TRBJ2-3; 9 bases are a match to TRBD2. V was clipped by 1 base and J by 2 bases; unmatched bases: 4. Germline CDR1 and CDR2: LNHDA and SQIVND (reference sequence). CDR3 length: 16 amino acids. CDR3 in DNA: TGTGCCAGTAGTATAGGCGGGAGGGCCTTCACAGATACGCAGTATTTT. Residues: CASSIGGRAFTDTQYF.

In its sample, this clone was seen once. V is TRBV6-5 and J is TRBJ2-1; D call uncertain. The CDR3 length is 14 residues. Germline values: CDR1 MNHEY, CDR2 SVGAGI. Trimming took off 2 bases at V and 2 bases at J, with 7 bases between the two ends. CDR3: CASSYNPAYNEQFF. The CDR3 DNA reads TGTGCCAGCAGTTACAATCCGGCCTACAATGAGCAGTTCTTC.

With regard to this clone: The junction shows a germline mismatch at one end, possibly a read error. The genes are TRBV4-3 and TRBJ1-1, with D perhaps TRBD1 (6 bases). The CDR3 is made up of 13 amino acids. Per the germline V gene, CDR1 is LGHNA and CDR2 is YSLEER. In DNA, the CDR3 is TGCGCCAGCAGCCCCGACGGGCAGGGGTGGTGGATCTTT. Amino acids: CASSPDGQGWWIF.

This clone was recorded once. This sequence joins TRBV19 and TRBJ2-1; 8 nucleotides match TRBD2. The germline V gene has CDR1 LNHDA and CDR2 SQIVND (reference sequence). The V segment lost 3 bases and the J segment 6 bases; nucleotides outside the gene matches: 7. CDR3 size: 15 residues. For the CDR3, the DNA is TGTGCCAGTAGTATTGGAACTAGCGGATTCAATGAGCAGTTCTTC. Translation: CASSIGTSGFNEQFF. Looking up the rest from reference TRBV19 and TRBJ2-1 gives the full variable domain: DGGITQSPKYLFRKEGQNVTLSCEQNLNHDAMYWYRQDPGQGLRLIYYSQIVNDFQKGDIAEGYSVSREKKESFPLTVTSAQKNPTAFYLCASSIGTSGFNEQFFGPGTRLTVL.

This rearrangement joins TRBV9 to TRBJ1-1, with D uncertain. Looked up from germline, CDR1 is SGDLS and CDR2 is YYNGEE. CDR3 length equals 14 residues. V lost 0 bases, J lost 1 base, and 7 bases lay in between. DNA for the CDR3: TGTGCCAGCAGCGTAGACTACGGGAACACTGAAGCTTTCTTT. This gives the protein CASSVDYGNTEAFF.

The chain has TRBV27 and TRBJ2-7; D gene uncertain. The V gene's germline CDR1 is MNHEY and CDR2 SMNVEV (reference sequence). V was clipped by 4 bases and J by 0 bases, with 7 bases between them. The CDR3 contains 13 residues. Here the CDR3 DNA reads TGTGCCAGCAGTTGGAGTGACTCCTACGAGCAGTACTTC. Amino acid sequence: CASSWSDSYEQYF.

The chain carries TRBV18 and TRBJ1-5; D unresolved. Between the trimmed V and J ends, which lost 2 bases and 5 bases, there was a span of 10 bases. CDR1 is KGHSH, CDR2 LQKENI, per germline. The length of the CDR3 is 14 residues. Here the CDR3 DNA reads TGTGCCAGCTCACCATCTCCCACTGATCAGCCCCAGCATTTT. This sequence encodes CASSPSPTDQPQHF.

V usage is TRBV4-2 and J usage is TRBJ2-1, with 8 bases lining up with TRBD2. The CDR3 is made up of 16 amino acids. Germline CDR1 and CDR2: LGHNA and YNFKEQ. The J segment lost 8 bases and the V segment lost 4 bases, leaving 13 bases of the junction unmatched. CDR3 sequence reads: CASSLIEREMVDEQFF. The CDR3 region has the DNA TGTGCCAGCAGCCTCATCGAGCGGGAGATGGTCGATGAGCAGTTCTTC.

This clone has only one observation. J is TRBJ1-2 and V is TRBV11-3; 7 bases map to TRBD1. CDR1 is SGHNT, CDR2 YENEEA, per germline. V dropped 6 bases and J dropped 2; count of bases not matched to a gene: 3. This CDR3 is built from 13 residues. CDR3 protein: CASSQQGNYGYTF. The CDR3 nucleotides read TGTGCCAGCAGTCAACAGGGGAACTATGGCTACACCTTC. The variable domain in full, completed from reference TRBV11-3 and TRBJ1-2, reads EAGVVQSPRYKIIEKKQPVAFWCNPISGHNTLYWYLQNLGQGPELLIRYENEEAVDDSQLPKDRFSAERLKGVDSTLKIQPAELGDSAVYLCASSQQGNYGYTFGSGTRLTVV.

This clone has only one observation. The chain has TRBV6-5 and TRBJ1-2; D unresolved. The length of the CDR3 is 15 residues. Trimming stripped 2 bases from V and 4 bases from J, with 14 bases between. Per the germline V gene, CDR1 is MNHEY and CDR2 is SVGAGI. CDR3 in DNA: TGTGCCAGCAGTTACGGCTCCTTCACCCTCTATGGCTACACCTTC. It is translated as CASSYGSFTLYGYTF.

This clone was picked up a small number of times. This rearrangement joins TRBV2 to TRBJ2-4, with D tentatively TRBD1 (5 bases). This CDR3 has 15 residues. V was cut by 6 bases and J by 9 bases, with 21 bases left in between. Per germline, CDR1 SNHLY and CDR2 FYNNEI. This CDR3 is CASRIRGPERSIQYF. The CDR3 region has the DNA TGTGCCAGCAGGATTAGGGGCCCAGAGAGGAGCATTCAGTACTTC.

The chain carries TRBV7-2 and TRBJ1-1, with D possibly TRBD1 on 6 matching bases. Germline V lookup: CDR1 SGHTA, CDR2 FQGNSA. This CDR3 has 13 residues. V was shortened by 5 bases and J by 4 bases, with 11 bases between the two germline ends. DNA of the CDR3: TGTGCCAGCAGCAATACAGGGTCCACTGAAGCTTTCTTT. Translation: CASSNTGSTEAFF. Complete variable domain (other parts from reference TRBV7-2 and TRBJ1-1): GAGVSQSPSNKVTEKGKDVELRCDPISGHTALYWYRQSLGQGLEFLIYFQGNSAPDKSGLPSDRFSAERTGGSVSTLTIQRTQQEDSAVYLCASSNTGSTEAFFGQGTRLTVV.

The chain uses TRBV11-2 and TRBJ2-1, with a possible D match to TRBD2 (6 bases). This CDR3 comprises 16 residues. CDR1 and CDR2 (germline): SGHAT, FQNNGV. Trimming removed 5 bases from V and 0 bases from J, with 14 bases in between. The DNA of the CDR3 is TGTGCCAGCAGCCTCCGGGACTCGAGCTCCTACAATGAGCAGTTCTTC. It specifies CASSLRDSSSYNEQFF.

The V call is TRBV7-9, the J call TRBJ2-1; 8 positions agree with TRBD2. Germline assignment: CDR1 SEHNR and CDR2 FQNEAQ (reference sequence). The CDR3 loop spans 15 amino acids. The V gene end was trimmed by 2 bases and the J gene end by 5 bases; junction bases not matched to a gene: 5. CDR3 in DNA: TGTGCCAGCAGCTTATACGCGGGAGGCCACAATGAGCAGTTCTTC. Encoded protein: CASSLYAGGHNEQFF. Combining the CDR3 with reference TRBV7-9 and TRBJ2-1 gives the whole variable domain DTGVSQNPRHKITKRGQNVTFRCDPISEHNRLYWYRQTLGQGPEFLTYFQNEAQLEKSRLLSDRFSAERPKGSFSTLEIQRTEQGDSAMYLCASSLYAGGHNEQFFGPGTRLTVL.

The chain recombines TRBV9 with TRBJ2-7; D is ambiguous. Germline V gives CDR1 SGDLS, CDR2 YYNGEE. The CDR3 contains 13 residues. V lost 4 bases and J lost 3, with 11 bases in between. For the CDR3, the DNA is TGTGCCAGCAGCCCCAGCGAAAACTACGAGCAGTACTTC. Protein: CASSPSENYEQYF.

CDR3 amino acids: CASSLMYINNQPQHF. CDR3 bases: TGTGCCAGCAGTTTAATGTACATAAACAATCAGCCCCAGCATTTT. V and J are TRBV27 and TRBJ1-5, with D uncertain. V lost 2 bases and J lost 3, with 11 bases in between. The CDR3 contains 15 residues. Germline V gene data show CDR1 as MNHEY and CDR2 as SMNVEV (reference sequence).

The chain couples TRBV7-3 to TRBJ2-1, with 7 bases identical to TRBD2. V gave up 4 bases and J gave up 10 bases; unmatched junction bases: 19. The CDR3 sequence is 17 residues long. Germline V gives CDR1 SGHTA, CDR2 FQGTGA. In DNA form, the CDR3 reads TGTGCCAGCAGCTCCCTTTTGGGCAAGCGGGACGTCGGAGAGCAGTTCTTC. It is translated as CASSSLLGKRDVGEQFF. Filled out from reference TRBV7-3 and TRBJ2-1, the complete variable domain reads GAGVSQTPSNKVTEKGKYVELRCDPISGHTALYWYRQSLGQGPEFLIYFQGTGAADDSGLPNDRFFAVRPEGSVSTLKIQRTERGDSAVYLCASSSLLGKRDVGEQFFGPGTRLTVL.

Here the CDR3 reads CASSEDTLSGSSLPEQYF. The CDR3 DNA reads TGTGCCAGCAGTGAAGATACTCTCAGCGGGAGTTCTCTCCCCGAGCAGTACTTC. This chain links TRBV2 with TRBJ2-7; 8 bases agree with TRBD2. The CDR3 extends over 18 amino acids. V shed 1 base, J shed 6 bases, and the junction held 17 bases outside the gene matches. Looked up from germline, CDR1 is SNHLY and CDR2 is FYNNEI.

The chain couples TRBV28 to TRBJ2-5, with 10 nucleotides matching TRBD2. J was trimmed by 5 bases and V by 4 bases; bases with no gene match: 16. Germline V lookup: CDR1 MDHEN, CDR2 SYDVKM. The CDR3 has 18 amino acids. CDR3 nucleotides: TGTGCCAGCAGTTCCGTCACTAGCGGGATAGAAGGTCGGGAGACCCAGTACTTC. Protein product: CASSSVTSGIEGRETQYF.

V gene TRBV19 combines with J gene TRBJ1-5, with D unresolved. V was trimmed by 3 bases and J by 2 bases, leaving 8 bases between them. CDR3 length: 14 amino acids. From germline, CDR1 is LNHDA and CDR2 SQIVND (reference sequence). The CDR3 protein is CASSILVGNQPQHF. The CDR3, as DNA: TGTGCCAGTAGTATCCTCGTAGGCAATCAGCCCCAGCATTTT.

The chain has TRBV12-1 and TRBJ2-7; the tabulated D call, TRBD2, remains unverified against the DNA. TRBV12-1 is assigned pseudogene status. The CDR3 runs 15 residues. The CDR3: CASSFESTGTYEQYF. As DNA, the CDR3 is TGTGCCAGCAGCTTTGAGAGCACCGGGACCTACGAGCAGTACTTC.

This chain joins TRBV9 and TRBJ2-7, with D possibly being TRBD1 (5 bases). Trimming shortened V by 3 bases and J by 7 bases, and 17 bases separated the two germline ends. Germline CDR1 reads SGDLS; CDR2 reads YYNGEE. The CDR3 has 14 amino acids. The CDR3: CASSGGVTDREQYF. The CDR3 coding sequence is TGTGCCAGCAGCGGGGGCGTTACGGATAGGGAGCAGTACTTC.

The chain uses TRBV11-2 and TRBJ2-7; maybe TRBD1 (7 bases). Trimming pared 4 bases from V and 3 bases from J, leaving 13 bases between. Germline-derived CDR1 and CDR2 are SGHAT and FQNNGV. This CDR3 region has 14 residues. CDR3 residues: CASSSAGQNYEQYF. Written as DNA, the CDR3 is TGTGCCAGCAGCTCCGCGGGACAGAACTACGAGCAGTACTTC.

This chain links TRBV27 with TRBJ2-2, with D maybe TRBD1 (6 bases). The CDR3 covers 14 residues. With 1 base removed from V and 7 bases from J, the gap between germline ends came to 10 bases. Germline CDR1 and CDR2: MNHEY and SMNVEV (reference sequence). As DNA, the CDR3 is TGTGCCAGCAGTTTATGGCAGGGGATCGGGGAGCTGTTTTTT. It yields the protein CASSLWQGIGELFF.

This chain uses TRBV10-3 with TRBJ2-5, with D perhaps matching TRBD2 (6 bases). The V gene's germline CDR1 is ENHRY and CDR2 SYGVKD. V lost 8 bases and J 2 bases, leaving 15 bases between the germline ends. The CDR3 extends over 14 amino acids. The CDR3 region has the DNA TGTGCCATCGCGGACGGGAGAGAGCAAGAGACCCAGTACTTC. Translating it yields CAIADGREQETQYF.

The chain recombines TRBV21-1 with TRBJ2-7; the table's D call, TRBD2, was not checked against the DNA. TRBV21-1 is classified as a pseudogene. The CDR3 length is 15 residues. CDR3 loop: CASSKYARLRYEQYF. The CDR3 nucleotides are TGTGCCAGCAGCAAATATGCTAGACTGCGTTACGAGCAGTACTTC.

The J gene is TRBJ1-1, the V gene TRBV28; 7 bases map to TRBD1. The CDR3 spans 16 residues. CDR1 is MDHEN, CDR2 SYDVKM, per germline. Trimming cost V 8 bases and J 0 bases; bases outside gene matches: 12. The DNA of the CDR3 is TGTGCCAGCCGACTATGGGACAGCCCTGTGAACACTGAAGCTTTCTTT. Translated: CASRLWDSPVNTEAFF. The whole variable domain, filled in from reference TRBV28 and TRBJ1-1, reads DVKVTQSSRYLVKRTGEKVFLECVQDMDHENMFWYRQDPGLGLRLIYFSYDVKMKEKGDIPEGYSVSREKKERFSLILESASTNQTSMYLCASRLWDSPVNTEAFFGQGTRLTVV.

The CDR3 region has the DNA TGCGCCAGCAGGGGTGGGAGGGTTTTGAACACTGAAGCTTTCTTT. This encodes CASRGGRVLNTEAFF. This sequence joins TRBV5-1 and TRBJ1-1; D not resolved. CDR3 size: 15 residues. The V gene's germline CDR1 is SGHRS and CDR2 YFSETQ. The germline V and J ends were trimmed by 5 bases and 0 bases, with 14 bases remaining between them.